A selection of T cell receptor beta chains follows, all from one sample in a study of blood T cell repertoires in COVID-19. Sequencing was performed with immunoSEQ multiplex PCR; in TCRdb, only in-frame clones are kept and a portion is missing. The sample carries 85,000 to 120,000 clones, more than 75% recorded once. The sequenced sample consisted of peripheral blood. These receptors originate from a man aged 60-69 years with active or convalescent COVID-19. CDR3s include the opening cysteine and the closing phenylalanine or tryptophan. Fields, in order: J gene, V gene, D gene, clone size, CDR3 DNA, CDR3 protein. A D gene is named only where the DNA matches it firmly. Expanded clones are given a class, and other clones once, few, many or no size at all.

TRBJ2-1,TRBV6-5,-,once,TGTGCCAGCAGACAAACGAGGCGCACCAATGAGCAGTTCTTC,CASRQTRRTNEQFF
TRBJ2-3,TRBV6-2/TRBV6-3,TRBD1,-,TGTGCCAGCAGTTGGGGGACAGGGGGCGGTTATACGCAGTATTTT,CASSWGTGGGYTQYF
TRBJ2-3,TRBV9,-,-,TGTGCCAGCAGCGTAGCCAGCGGAATAGATACGCAGTATTTT,CASSVASGIDTQYF
TRBJ2-1,TRBV2,-,few,TGTGCCAGCAGTCCCGGACTATTTATCTCCTACAATGAGCAGTTCTTC,CASSPGLFISYNEQFF
TRBJ2-2,TRBV19,-,-,TGTGCCAGTAGTATAGATCGTGGTAGCTTCGGGGAGCTGTTTTTT,CASSIDRGSFGELFF
TRBJ2-5,TRBV29-1,TRBD2,-,TGCAGCGTTCGCCTAGCGGGAGTGCGGCAAGAGACCCAGTACTTC,CSVRLAGVRQETQYF
TRBJ2-1,TRBV7-8,-,-,TGTGCCAGCAGCCCCTCGGCGGGCTTATACAATGAGCAGTTCTTC,CASSPSAGLYNEQFF
TRBJ2-3,TRBV24-1,TRBD2,-,TGTGCCACCAGGACTAGCGGGGCGATAGATACGCAGTATTTT,CATRTSGAIDTQYF
TRBJ2-2,TRBV28,-,-,TGTGCCAGCAGTCGGGGTACCGGGGAGCTGTTTTTT,CASSRGTGELFF
TRBJ1-1,TRBV5-1,-,-,TGCGCCAGCAGCCCCGAGGCGGTGAACACTGAAGCTTTCTTT,CASSPEAVNTEAFF
TRBJ2-7,TRBV28,TRBD2,-,TGTGCCAGCAGTGATAGCGGGGCTTCCTACGAGCAGTACTTC,CASSDSGASYEQYF
TRBJ1-5,TRBV7-8,-,-,TGTGCCAGCAGCTTACTTAATCAGCCCCAGCATTTT,CASSLLNQPQHF
TRBJ2-1,TRBV5-6,-,-,TGTGCCAGCGCAGGGAACAATGAGCAGTTCTTC,CASAGNNEQFF
TRBJ2-1,TRBV11-2,TRBD2,-,TGTGCCAGCAGCTTTGTAGCGGGAGGTTACAATGAGCAGTTCTTC,CASSFVAGGYNEQFF
TRBJ2-3,TRBV6-1,TRBD2,-,TGTGCCAGCAGTGAACGGACTAGCGGGACGAGAGATACGCAGTATTTT,CASSERTSGTRDTQYF
TRBJ1-1,TRBV24-1,TRBD1,-,TGTGCCACCAGTTCCGGGACAGCGAACACTGAAGCTTTCTTT,CATSSGTANTEAFF
TRBJ2-5,TRBV5-4,TRBD2,once,TGTGCCAGCGGGATCGGGGGGGAGACCCAGTACTTC,CASGIGGETQYF
TRBJ2-1,TRBV25-1,-,once,TGTGCCAGCAGTTCACCCGGCGGGGTGAATGAGCAGTTCTTC,CASSSPGGVNEQFF
TRBJ2-7,TRBV20-1,TRBD2,-,TGCAGTGCTAGTTTCCAGCGGGAGACGTGGGAGCAGTACTTC,CSASFQRETWEQYF
TRBJ1-1,TRBV10-3,-,few,TGTGCCATCAGTGAGGAACGGGACACTGAAGCTTTCTTT,CAISEERDTEAFF
TRBJ1-1,TRBV19,-,few,TGTGCCAGTATTTCAGTCATGAACACTGAAGCTTTCTTT,CASISVMNTEAFF
TRBJ2-5,TRBV18,-,-,TGTGCCAGCTCACCGGGGGACTTCTTACGTCAAGAGACCCAGTACTTC,CASSPGDFLRQETQYF
TRBJ1-1,TRBV7-9,-,-,TGTGCCAGCAGTTCTAACCCTTACACTGAAGCTTTCTTT,CASSSNPYTEAFF
TRBJ1-1,TRBV28,TRBD1,few,TGTGCCAGCACCTCGGGACAGAGAAACACTGAAGCTTTCTTT,CASTSGQRNTEAFF
TRBJ2-1,TRBV2,TRBD2,-,TGTGCCAGCAGTGAATTGCGGGCTAGCGGGAGGGGAAATGAGCAGTTCTTC,CASSELRASGRGNEQFF
TRBJ2-2,TRBV6-2/TRBV6-3,TRBD2,medium-sized,TGTGCCAGCAGTTACACCTCTAGCGGCGTGAACACCGGGGAGCTGTTTTTT,CASSYTSSGVNTGELFF
TRBJ2-7,TRBV3-1/TRBV3-2,-,once,TGTGCCAGCACTTCCCCTGGGGCCACCTACGAGCAGTACTTC,CASTSPGATYEQYF
TRBJ2-1,TRBV10-3,-,-,TGTGCCATCAGTGAGGTGGCGGACAATGAGCAGTTCTTC,CAISEVADNEQFF
TRBJ1-5,TRBV7-9,TRBD1,-,TGTGCCAGCAGCCCGGGACAGCTCAATCAGCCCCAGCATTTT,CASSPGQLNQPQHF
TRBJ1-4,TRBV6-5,-,-,TGTGCCAGCAGTTACGGGGGCGCCGAGGATGAAAAACTGTTTTTT,CASSYGGAEDEKLFF
TRBJ2-3,TRBV13,TRBD2,-,TGTGCCAGCAGCCCTAGCGGGGTTACAGATACGCAGTATTTT,CASSPSGVTDTQYF
TRBJ2-1,TRBV20-1,-,-,TGCAGTGCTGAGGAGTACAATGAGCAGTTCTTC,CSAEEYNEQFF
TRBJ2-5,TRBV15,-,few,TGTGCCACCAGCAGGGACACCCAAGAGACCCAGTACTTC,CATSRDTQETQYF
TRBJ1-2,TRBV6-2/TRBV6-3,-,-,TGTGCCAGCAGTCCCGCTTCAGGGCGTGGATACTATGGCTACACCTTC,CASSPASGRGYYGYTF
TRBJ2-3,TRBV7-6,-,few,TGTGCCAGCAGCTTAGGTTCTGAACAGTTCACAGATACGCAGTATTTT,CASSLGSEQFTDTQYF
TRBJ2-5,TRBV4-3,TRBD2,few,TGCGCCAGCAGCCAAGCCCTACTAGCGGGAGAAGAGACCCAGTACTTC,CASSQALLAGEETQYF
TRBJ1-1,TRBV2,TRBD1,-,TGTGCCAGCAACGCACAGGGGCCCGTAGCGGAAGCTTTCTTT,CASNAQGPVAEAFF
TRBJ1-5,TRBV19,-,-,TGTGCCAGTGCGAACAGGGATAATCAGCCCCAGCATTTT,CASANRDNQPQHF
TRBJ1-3,TRBV19,-,-,TGTGCCAGTAGGGCTTCTGGAAACACCATATATTTT,CASRASGNTIYF
TRBJ2-3,TRBV7-2,-,-,TGTGCCAGCAGCTTTATGCAGGATACGCAGTATTTT,CASSFMQDTQYF
TRBJ2-1,TRBV11-2,TRBD1,many,TGTGCCAGCAGCCAGAGGACAGGGATGAACGAGCAGTTCTTC,CASSQRTGMNEQFF
TRBJ2-5,TRBV28,TRBD1,-,TGTGCCAGCAGTCTCGGACAGGGTTTCCAGTACTTC,CASSLGQGFQYF
TRBJ1-6,TRBV18,-,once,TGTGCCAGCTCACTTCCGGGAGCTAATTCACCCCTCCACTTT,CASSLPGANSPLHF